This T cell receptor beta chain stems from a study of shared clonotypes between healthy human individuals. Study context: CD4 naive and CD4 memory each took three plates per donor, while CD8 naive took two and CD8 memory one.

Naive CD8 cells, CD45RO-negative and positively selected for CCR7, excluded terminally differentiated effector memory CD45RA+ cells. Measured with immunoSEQ multiplex PCR; TCRdb has only the in-frame clones, and not every one. The sample has some 2.1 million clones; around 96% are singletons. The V end lost 0 bases, the J end lost 2 bases, and 20 bases lay between the germline ends. CDR3 size: 18 residues. The germline CDR1 and CDR2 sequences are SEHNR and FQNEAQ (reference sequence). This chain joins TRBV7-9 and TRBJ2-7; D is possibly TRBD2 (6 bases). The sample was naive CD8+ T cells sorted from blood. The sequence was obtained from a man between 18 and 35 years old in good health. The DNA of the CDR3 is TGTGCCAGCAGCTTAGCGGGAGGCCCAAGGGGAGGCCCCTACGAGCAGTACTTC. Its protein product is CASSLAGGPRGGPYEQYF.